Below are 10 T cell receptor beta chains sequenced from a single sample in a study of CD8 T cells in ankylosing spondylitis. TCRdb itself ran the 5' RACE reads through MiXCR, one entry per CDR3 protein. The table lists about 250,000 distinct CDR3 sequences, 18% of them singletons, with about a third in the top ten. The material sequenced was blood, either unsorted or a sorted T cell fraction (not recorded which). The receptors originated from a male donor with ankylosing spondylitis or in good health (not recorded which).

CDR3 coding DNA: TGCAGCGTACCTGCGGCGGGAGGTGAGAATGAGCAGTTCTTC. Translation: CSVPAAGGENEQFF. The chain uses TRBV29-1 and TRBJ2-1, with 8 nucleotides matching TRBD2. Per the germline V gene, CDR1 is SQVTM and CDR2 is ANQGSEA. J was trimmed by 7 bases and V by 6 bases; bases with no gene match: 11. There are 14 residues in the CDR3.

This clonotype came up a few times. CDR3 DNA sequence: TGTGCCAGCAGCCGCTGGGGTACGGAGGGGACAGATACGCAGTATTTT. Its protein is CASSRWGTEGTDTQYF. The J gene is TRBJ2-3, the V gene TRBV7-6, with a weak D call TRBD2 (6 bases). Germline V lookup: CDR1 SGHVS, CDR2 FNYEAQ. V lost 5 bases and J 3 bases, leaving 18 bases between the germline ends. This CDR3 comprises 16 residues.

This sequence joins TRBV19 and TRBJ2-1, with 14 bases aligning to TRBD2. The ends lost 3 bases at V and 6 bases at J; junction bases unmatched: 7. Germline CDR1 LNHDA, CDR2 SQIVND (reference sequence). The CDR3 spans 17 residues. The CDR3 DNA follows: TGTGCCAGTAGTATGGGGACTAGCGGGAGTCCTGGCAATGAGCAGTTCTTC. Protein: CASSMGTSGSPGNEQFF.

The gene calls are TRBV6-4 and TRBJ2-3; the D is unclear. Trimming stripped 2 bases from V and 1 base from J, with 10 bases between. The CDR3 consists of 15 residues. Germline CDR1 MRHNA, CDR2 SNTAGT. Here the CDR3 reads CASSDKFEGTDTQYF. The CDR3 DNA sequence: TGTGCCAGCAGTGACAAGTTTGAGGGCACAGATACGCAGTATTTT.

The gene calls are TRBV4-1 and TRBJ2-3; tentatively, D is TRBD2 (6 bases). This CDR3 has 14 amino acids. Deletions cut 1 base from V and 4 bases from J, with 9 bases between. CDR1 is MGHRA, CDR2 YSYEKL, per germline. CDR3 loop: CASSQAAGSDTQYF. The CDR3 DNA reads TGCGCCAGCAGCCAAGCGGCGGGGTCAGATACGCAGTATTTT.

This clonotype turned up a few times. One end of the junction does not line up with germline, which may come from a read error. The CDR3 region has the DNA TGCAGCGTGGAAGGGGGACTAGCGGACCAAGAGACCCAGTACTTC. It codes for CSVEGGLADQETQYF. The chain has TRBV29-1 and TRBJ2-5, with 11 bases matching TRBD2. The CDR3 runs to 15 residues. Germline lookup yields CDR1 SQVTM and CDR2 ANQGSEA.

A few counts support this clonotype. V is TRBV25-1 and J is TRBJ1-3, with 8 bases identical to TRBD1. CDR1 and CDR2 (germline): MGHDK, SYGVNS. The CDR3 length is 16 residues. J gave up 3 bases and V 4 bases, and 8 bases lay outside the gene matches. CDR3 sequence reads: CASSGADREVGNTIYF. The CDR3 DNA reads TGTGCCAGCAGTGGGGCGGACAGGGAGGTTGGAAACACCATATATTTT.

The chain is built from TRBV3-1 and TRBJ2-1; 8 bases are shared with TRBD2. From germline, CDR1 is LGHDT and CDR2 YNNKEL (reference sequence). This CDR3 comprises 14 residues. Trimming cost V 2 bases and J 7 bases; bases outside gene matches: 4. CDR3 in amino acids: CASSQPGTRNEQFF. As DNA, the CDR3 is TGTGCCAGCAGCCAACCCGGGACTAGGAATGAGCAGTTCTTC.

The chain carries TRBV24-1 and TRBJ2-5; 12 nucleotides align to TRBD2. This CDR3 contains 18 residues. Germline CDR1 is KGHDR and CDR2 is SFDVKD. Trimming removed 2 bases from V and 2 bases from J; junction bases left unmatched: 8. CDR3 bases: TGTGCCACCAGTGATTCTGGACTAGCGGGACTGGTACAAGAGACCCAGTACTTC. Protein sequence: CATSDSGLAGLVQETQYF.

This clonotype was seen repeatedly, ten times or more. This rearrangement joins TRBV4-1 to TRBJ2-5; perhaps TRBD1 as D (5 bases). V was shortened by 8 bases and J by 2 bases, with 21 bases between the two germline ends. Germline V lookup: CDR1 MGHRA, CDR2 YSYEKL. The CDR3 runs 16 residues. CDR3 nucleotides: TGCGCCAGCTCTGACAGAATTCAACCCACACAAGAGACCCAGTACTTC. Protein product: CASSDRIQPTQETQYF.